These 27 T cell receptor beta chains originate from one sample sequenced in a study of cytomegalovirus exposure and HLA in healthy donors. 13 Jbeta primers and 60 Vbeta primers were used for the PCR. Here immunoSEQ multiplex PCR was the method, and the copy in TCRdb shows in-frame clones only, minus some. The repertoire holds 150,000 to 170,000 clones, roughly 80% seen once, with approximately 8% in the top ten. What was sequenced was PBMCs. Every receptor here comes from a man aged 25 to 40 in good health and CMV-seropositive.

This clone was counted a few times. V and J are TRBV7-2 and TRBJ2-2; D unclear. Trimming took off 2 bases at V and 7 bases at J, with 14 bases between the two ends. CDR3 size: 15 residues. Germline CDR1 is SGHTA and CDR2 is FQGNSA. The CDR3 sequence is CASSLWLIADGELFF. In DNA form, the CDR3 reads TGTGCCAGCAGCTTATGGTTAATTGCGGACGGGGAGCTGTTTTTT.

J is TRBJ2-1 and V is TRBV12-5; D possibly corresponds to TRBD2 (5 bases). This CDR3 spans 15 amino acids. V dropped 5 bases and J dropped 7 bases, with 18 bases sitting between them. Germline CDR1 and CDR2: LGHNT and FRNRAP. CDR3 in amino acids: CASGPSRVSLNEQFF. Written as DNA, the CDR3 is TGTGCTAGTGGTCCTTCGCGGGTATCCCTAAATGAGCAGTTCTTC. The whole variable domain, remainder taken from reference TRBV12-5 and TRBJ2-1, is DARVTQTPRHKVTEMGQEVTMRCQPILGHNTVFWYRQTMMQGLELLAYFRNRAPLDDSGMPKDRFSAEMPDATLATLKIQPSEPRDSAVYFCASGPSRVSLNEQFFGPGTRLTVL.

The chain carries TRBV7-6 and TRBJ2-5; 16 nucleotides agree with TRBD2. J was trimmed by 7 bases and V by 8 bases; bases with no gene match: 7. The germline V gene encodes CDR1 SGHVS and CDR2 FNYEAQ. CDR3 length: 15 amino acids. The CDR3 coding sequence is TGTGCCAGCGGGACTAGCGGGGGGGCGTTTATGACCCAGTACTTC. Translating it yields CASGTSGGAFMTQYF.

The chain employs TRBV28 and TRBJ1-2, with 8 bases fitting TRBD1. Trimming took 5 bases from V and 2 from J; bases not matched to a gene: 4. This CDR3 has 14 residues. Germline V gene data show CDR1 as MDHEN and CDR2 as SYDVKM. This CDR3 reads CASSPQGANYGYTF. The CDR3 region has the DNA TGTGCCAGCAGTCCTCAGGGGGCGAACTATGGCTACACCTTC.

The CDR3, as DNA: TGTGCCTGGAGCGGGACAGGGATTTTGATTACGAACACTGAAGCTTTCTTT. Its translation is CAWSGTGILITNTEAFF. V is TRBV30 and J is TRBJ1-1; 9 positions match TRBD1. This CDR3 comprises 17 residues. Germline loops: CDR1 GTSNPN, CDR2 SVGIG (reference sequence). Trimming removed 3 bases from V and 1 base from J; junction bases left unmatched: 12.

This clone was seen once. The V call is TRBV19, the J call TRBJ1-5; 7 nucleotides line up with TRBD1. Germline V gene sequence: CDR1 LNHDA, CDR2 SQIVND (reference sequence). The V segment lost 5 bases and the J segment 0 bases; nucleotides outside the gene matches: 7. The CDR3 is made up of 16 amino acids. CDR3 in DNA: TGTGCCAGTAGTTTCCGGGACAGATATAGCAATCAGCCCCAGCATTTT. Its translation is CASSFRDRYSNQPQHF.

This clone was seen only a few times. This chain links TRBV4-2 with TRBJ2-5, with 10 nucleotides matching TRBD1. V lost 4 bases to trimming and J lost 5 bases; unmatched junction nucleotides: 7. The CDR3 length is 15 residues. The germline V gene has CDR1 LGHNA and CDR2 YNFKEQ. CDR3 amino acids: CASSLSEGQGETQYF. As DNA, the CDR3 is TGTGCCAGCAGCCTCTCTGAGGGACAGGGGGAGACCCAGTACTTC.

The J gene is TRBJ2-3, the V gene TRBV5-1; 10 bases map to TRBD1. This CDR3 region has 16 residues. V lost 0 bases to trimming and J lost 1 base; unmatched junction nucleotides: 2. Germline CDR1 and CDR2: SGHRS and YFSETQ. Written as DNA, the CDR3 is TGCGCCAGCAGCTTGGGTGGGACAGGGGGCACAGATACGCAGTATTTT. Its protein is CASSLGGTGGTDTQYF.

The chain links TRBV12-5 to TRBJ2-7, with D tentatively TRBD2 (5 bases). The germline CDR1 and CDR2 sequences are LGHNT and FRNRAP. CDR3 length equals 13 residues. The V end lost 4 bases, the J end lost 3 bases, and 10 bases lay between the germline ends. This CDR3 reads CASGWRSRYEQYF. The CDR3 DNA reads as TGTGCTAGTGGTTGGAGGTCTCGCTACGAGCAGTACTTC.

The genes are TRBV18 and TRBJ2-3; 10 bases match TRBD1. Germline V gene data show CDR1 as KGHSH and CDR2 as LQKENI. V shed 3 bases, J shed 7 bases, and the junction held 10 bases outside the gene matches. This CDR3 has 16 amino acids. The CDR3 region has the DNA TGTGCCAGCTCACCTTCCGGGGACAGGGGTTCAAATACGCAGTATTTT. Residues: CASSPSGDRGSNTQYF.

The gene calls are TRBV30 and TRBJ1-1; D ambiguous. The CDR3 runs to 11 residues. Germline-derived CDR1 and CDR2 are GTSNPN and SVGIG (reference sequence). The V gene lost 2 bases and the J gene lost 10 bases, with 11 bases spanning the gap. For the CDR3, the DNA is TGTGCCTGGAGTAGCGGGGATGGAGCTTTCTTT. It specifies CAWSSGDGAFF.

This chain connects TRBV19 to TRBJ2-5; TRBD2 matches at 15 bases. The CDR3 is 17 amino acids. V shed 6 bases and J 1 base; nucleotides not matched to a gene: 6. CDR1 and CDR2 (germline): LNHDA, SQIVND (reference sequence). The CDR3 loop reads CASSPGLAGGFQETQYF. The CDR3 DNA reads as TGTGCCAGTAGCCCGGGACTAGCGGGAGGTTTCCAAGAGACCCAGTACTTC.

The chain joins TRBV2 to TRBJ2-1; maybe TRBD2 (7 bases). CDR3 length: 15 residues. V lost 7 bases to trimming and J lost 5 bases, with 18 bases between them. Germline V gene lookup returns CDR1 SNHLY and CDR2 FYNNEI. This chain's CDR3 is CASTPGAGVNNEQFF. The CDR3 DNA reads TGTGCCAGCACCCCGGGGGCGGGAGTGAACAATGAGCAGTTCTTC.

The CDR3: CASSVDSGEYNEQFF. The CDR3 DNA follows: TGTGCCAGCAGCGTAGATAGCGGGGAATACAATGAGCAGTTCTTC. V and J are TRBV9 and TRBJ2-1; TRBD2 matches at 8 bases. The CDR3 runs 15 residues. Trimming took 0 bases from V and 4 from J; bases not matched to a gene: 3. From germline, CDR1 is SGDLS and CDR2 YYNGEE.

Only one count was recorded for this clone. CDR3 nucleotide sequence: TGTGCCATCAGTGAGGACAGACTAGCCTACGAGCAGTACTTC. It translates to CAISEDRLAYEQYF. The chain employs TRBV10-3 and TRBJ2-7, with D maybe TRBD2 (6 bases). The CDR3 loop spans 14 amino acids. Trimming shortened V by 2 bases and J by 2 bases, and 10 bases separated the two germline ends. From germline, CDR1 is ENHRY and CDR2 SYGVKD.

CDR3 protein: CASSLAKGELSSYEQYF. The DNA for the CDR3 is TGTGCCAGCAGCTTGGCCAAAGGGGAACTGAGCTCCTACGAGCAGTACTTC. J is TRBJ2-7 and V is TRBV7-3; D may be TRBD1 (5 bases). V lost 3 bases, J lost 0 bases, and 18 bases lay in between. The length of the CDR3 is 17 residues. From germline, CDR1 is SGHTA and CDR2 FQGTGA.

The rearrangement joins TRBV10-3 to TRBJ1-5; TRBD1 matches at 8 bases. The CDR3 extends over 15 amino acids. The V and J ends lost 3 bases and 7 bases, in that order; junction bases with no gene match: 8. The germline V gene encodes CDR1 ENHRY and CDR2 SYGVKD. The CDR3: CAISDLGQGGQPQHF. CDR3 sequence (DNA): TGTGCCATCAGTGACCTAGGACAGGGAGGCCAGCCCCAGCATTTT.

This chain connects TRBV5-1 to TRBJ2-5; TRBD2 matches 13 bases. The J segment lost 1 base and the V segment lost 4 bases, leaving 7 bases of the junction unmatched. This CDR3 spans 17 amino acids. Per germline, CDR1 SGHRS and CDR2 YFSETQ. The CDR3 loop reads CASSGKGLAGPQETQYF. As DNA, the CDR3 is TGCGCCAGCAGCGGAAAGGGACTAGCGGGGCCCCAAGAGACCCAGTACTTC. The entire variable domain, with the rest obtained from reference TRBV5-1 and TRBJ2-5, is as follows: KAGVTQTPRYLIKTRGQQVTLSCSPISGHRSVSWYQQTPGQGLQFLFEYFSETQRNKGNFPGRFSGRQFSNSRSEMNVSTLELGDSALYLCASSGKGLAGPQETQYFGPGTRLLVL.

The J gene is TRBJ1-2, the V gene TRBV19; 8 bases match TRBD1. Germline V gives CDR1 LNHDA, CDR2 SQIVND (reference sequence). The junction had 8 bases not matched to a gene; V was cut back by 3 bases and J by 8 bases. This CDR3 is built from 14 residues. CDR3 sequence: CASSITRGQGGYTF. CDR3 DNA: TGTGCCAGTAGTATCACCAGGGGGCAAGGAGGCTACACCTTC.

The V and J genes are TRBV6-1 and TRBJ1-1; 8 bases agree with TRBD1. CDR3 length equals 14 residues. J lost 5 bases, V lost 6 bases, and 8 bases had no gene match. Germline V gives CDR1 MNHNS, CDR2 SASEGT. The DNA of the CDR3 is TGTGCCAGCAGCAGGCAGGGGGCTGGGACTGAAGCTTTCTTT. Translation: CASSRQGAGTEAFF.

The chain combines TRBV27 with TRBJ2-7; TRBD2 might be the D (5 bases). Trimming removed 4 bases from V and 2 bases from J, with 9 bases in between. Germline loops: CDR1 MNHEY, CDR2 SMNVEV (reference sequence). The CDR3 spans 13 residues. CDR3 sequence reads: CASSSGLTYEQYF. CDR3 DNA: TGTGCCAGCAGTTCGGGGTTGACCTACGAGCAGTACTTC.

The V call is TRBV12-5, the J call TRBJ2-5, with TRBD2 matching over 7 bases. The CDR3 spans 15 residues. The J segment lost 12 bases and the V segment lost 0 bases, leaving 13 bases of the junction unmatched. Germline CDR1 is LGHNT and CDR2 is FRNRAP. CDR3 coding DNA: TGTGCTAGTGGTTTGGTACGGGCGGGAGCGGTCAACGAGTACTTC. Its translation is CASGLVRAGAVNEYF. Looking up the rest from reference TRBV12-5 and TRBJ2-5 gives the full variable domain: DARVTQTPRHKVTEMGQEVTMRCQPILGHNTVFWYRQTMMQGLELLAYFRNRAPLDDSGMPKDRFSAEMPDATLATLKIQPSEPRDSAVYFCASGLVRAGAVNEYFGPGTRLLVL.

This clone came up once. This CDR3 reads CASSIQPGQKLFSNQPQHF. In DNA, the CDR3 is TGTGCCAGTAGTATCCAACCGGGACAGAAACTTTTTAGCAATCAGCCCCAGCATTTT. The chain recombines TRBV19 with TRBJ1-5, with TRBD1 matching 7 bases. The CDR3 is 19 residues long. The germline CDR1 and CDR2 sequences are LNHDA and SQIVND (reference sequence). The V segment lost 3 bases and the J segment 0 bases; nucleotides outside the gene matches: 14.

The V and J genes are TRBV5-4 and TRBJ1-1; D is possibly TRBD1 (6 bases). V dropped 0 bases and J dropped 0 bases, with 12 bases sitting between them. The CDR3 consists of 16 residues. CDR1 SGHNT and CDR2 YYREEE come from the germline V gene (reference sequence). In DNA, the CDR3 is TGTGCCAGCAGCTTGGATTCAGGGGCGATGAACACTGAAGCTTTCTTT. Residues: CASSLDSGAMNTEAFF.

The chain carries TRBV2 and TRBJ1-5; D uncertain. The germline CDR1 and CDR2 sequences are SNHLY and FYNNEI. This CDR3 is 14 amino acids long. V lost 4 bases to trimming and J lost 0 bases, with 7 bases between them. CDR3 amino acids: CASSVRNSNQPQHF. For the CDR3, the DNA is TGTGCCAGCAGTGTGCGGAATAGCAATCAGCCCCAGCATTTT. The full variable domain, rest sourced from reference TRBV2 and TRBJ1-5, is EPEVTQTPSHQVTQMGQEVILRCVPISNHLYFYWYRQILGQKVEFLVSFYNNEISEKSEIFDDQFSVERPDGSNFTLKIRSTKLEDSAMYFCASSVRNSNQPQHFGDGTRLSIL.

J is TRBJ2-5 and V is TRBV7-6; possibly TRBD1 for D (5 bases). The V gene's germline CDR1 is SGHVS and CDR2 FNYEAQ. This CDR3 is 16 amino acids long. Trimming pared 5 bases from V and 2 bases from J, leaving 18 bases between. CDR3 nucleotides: TGTGCCAGCAGCGTTTGGGGCCGCCCATATCAAGAGACCCAGTACTTC. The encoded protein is CASSVWGRPYQETQYF. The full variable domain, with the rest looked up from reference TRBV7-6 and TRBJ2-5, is GAGVSQSPRYKVTKRGQDVALRCDPISGHVSLYWYRQALGQGPEFLTYFNYEAQQDKSGLPNDRFSAERPEGSISTLTIQRTEQRDSAMYRCASSVWGRPYQETQYFGPGTRLLVL.

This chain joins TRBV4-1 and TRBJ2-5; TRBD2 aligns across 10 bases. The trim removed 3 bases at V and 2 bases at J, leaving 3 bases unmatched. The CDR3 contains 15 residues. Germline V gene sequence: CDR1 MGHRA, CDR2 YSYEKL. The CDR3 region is CASSQGLAPQETQYF. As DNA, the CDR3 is TGCGCCAGCAGCCAGGGACTAGCGCCACAAGAGACCCAGTACTTC.